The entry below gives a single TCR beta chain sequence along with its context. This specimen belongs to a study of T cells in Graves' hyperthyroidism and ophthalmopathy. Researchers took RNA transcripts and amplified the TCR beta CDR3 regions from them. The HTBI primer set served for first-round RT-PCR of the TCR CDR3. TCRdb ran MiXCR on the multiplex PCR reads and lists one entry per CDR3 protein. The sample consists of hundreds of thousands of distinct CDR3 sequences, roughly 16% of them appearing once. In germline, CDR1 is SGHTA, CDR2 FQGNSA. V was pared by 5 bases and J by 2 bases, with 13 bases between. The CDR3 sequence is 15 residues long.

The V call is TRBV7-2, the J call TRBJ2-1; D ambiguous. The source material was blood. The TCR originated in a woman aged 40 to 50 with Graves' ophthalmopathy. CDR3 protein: CASSPQFDPYNEQFF. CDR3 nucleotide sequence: TGTGCCAGCAGCCCCCAATTCGACCCCTACAATGAGCAGTTCTTC. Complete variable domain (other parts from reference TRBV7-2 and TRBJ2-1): GAGVSQSPSNKVTEKGKDVELRCDPISGHTALYWYRQSLGQGLEFLIYFQGNSAPDKSGLPSDRFSAERTGGSVSTLTIQRTQQEDSAVYLCASSPQFDPYNEQFFGPGTRLTVL.